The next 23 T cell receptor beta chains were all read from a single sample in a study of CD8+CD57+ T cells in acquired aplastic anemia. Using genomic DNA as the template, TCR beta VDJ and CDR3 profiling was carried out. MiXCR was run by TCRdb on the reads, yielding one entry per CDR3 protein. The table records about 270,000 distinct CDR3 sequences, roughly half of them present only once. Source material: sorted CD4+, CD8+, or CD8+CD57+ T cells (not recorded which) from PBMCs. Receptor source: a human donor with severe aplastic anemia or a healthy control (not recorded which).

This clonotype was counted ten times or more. CDR3 protein: CASSQDSGFPGANVLTF. In DNA, the CDR3 is TGCGCCAGCAGCCAAGATTCCGGGTTTCCTGGGGCCAACGTCCTGACTTTC. This chain connects TRBV4-3 to TRBJ2-6; D gene unclear. Between the trimmed V and J ends, which lost 0 bases and 2 bases, there was a span of 11 bases. Germline lookup yields CDR1 LGHNA and CDR2 YSLEER. The length of the CDR3 is 17 residues.

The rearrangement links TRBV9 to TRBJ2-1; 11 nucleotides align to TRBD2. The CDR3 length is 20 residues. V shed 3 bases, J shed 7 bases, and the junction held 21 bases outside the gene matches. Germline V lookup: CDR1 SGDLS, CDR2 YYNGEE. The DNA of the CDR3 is TGTGCCAGCAGCGCTATACCAAGGTTGGCTAGCGGGAGGAGGACAAATGAGCAGTTCTTC. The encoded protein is CASSAIPRLASGRRTNEQFF.

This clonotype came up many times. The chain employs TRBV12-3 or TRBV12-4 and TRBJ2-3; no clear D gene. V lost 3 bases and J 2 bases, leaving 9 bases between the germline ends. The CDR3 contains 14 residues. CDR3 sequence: CASSFGQHTDTQYF. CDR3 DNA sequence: TGTGCCAGCAGTTTCGGTCAGCACACAGATACGCAGTATTTT.

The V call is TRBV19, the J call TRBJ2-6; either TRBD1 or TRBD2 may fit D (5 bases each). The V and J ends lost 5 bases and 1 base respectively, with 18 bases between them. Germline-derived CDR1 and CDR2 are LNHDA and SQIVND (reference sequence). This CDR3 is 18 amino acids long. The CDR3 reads CASSPVRGRQSGANVLTF. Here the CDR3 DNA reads TGTGCCAGTAGTCCTGTGAGGGGCCGCCAGTCTGGGGCCAACGTCCTGACTTTC.

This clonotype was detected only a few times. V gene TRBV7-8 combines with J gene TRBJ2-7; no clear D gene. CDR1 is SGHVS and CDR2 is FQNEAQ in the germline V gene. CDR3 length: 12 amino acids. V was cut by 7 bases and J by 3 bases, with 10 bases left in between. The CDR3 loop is CASTESLYEQYF. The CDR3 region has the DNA TGTGCCAGCACCGAGAGCCTCTACGAGCAGTACTTC.

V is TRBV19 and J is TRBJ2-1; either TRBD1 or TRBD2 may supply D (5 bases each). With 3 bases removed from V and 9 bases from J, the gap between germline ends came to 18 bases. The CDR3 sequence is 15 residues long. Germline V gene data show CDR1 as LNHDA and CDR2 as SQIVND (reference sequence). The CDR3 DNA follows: TGTGCCAGTAGTATGAGACGAGGGGTCGTTCGTGAGCAGTTCTTC. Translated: CASSMRRGVVREQFF. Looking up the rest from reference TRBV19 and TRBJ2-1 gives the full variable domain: DGGITQSPKYLFRKEGQNVTLSCEQNLNHDAMYWYRQDPGQGLRLIYYSQIVNDFQKGDIAEGYSVSREKKESFPLTVTSAQKNPTAFYLCASSMRRGVVREQFFGPGTRLTVL.

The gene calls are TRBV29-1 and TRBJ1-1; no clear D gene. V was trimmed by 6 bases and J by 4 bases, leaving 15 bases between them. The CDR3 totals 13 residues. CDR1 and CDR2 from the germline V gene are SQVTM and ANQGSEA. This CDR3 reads CSVATGQRTEAFF. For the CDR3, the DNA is TGCAGCGTCGCCACGGGCCAGCGCACTGAAGCTTTCTTT.

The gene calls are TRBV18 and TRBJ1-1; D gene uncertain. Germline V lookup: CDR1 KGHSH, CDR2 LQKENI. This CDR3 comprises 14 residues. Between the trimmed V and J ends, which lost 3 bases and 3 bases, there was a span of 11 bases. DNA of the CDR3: TGTGCCAGCTCACCTTTGGACTCGGACACTGAAGCTTTCTTT. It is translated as CASSPLDSDTEAFF.

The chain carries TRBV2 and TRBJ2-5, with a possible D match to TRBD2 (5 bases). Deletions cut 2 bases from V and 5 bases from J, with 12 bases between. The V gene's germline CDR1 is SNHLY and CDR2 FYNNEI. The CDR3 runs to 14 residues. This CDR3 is CASSELGVGETQYF. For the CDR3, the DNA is TGTGCCAGCAGTGAACTCGGGGTGGGGGAGACCCAGTACTTC.

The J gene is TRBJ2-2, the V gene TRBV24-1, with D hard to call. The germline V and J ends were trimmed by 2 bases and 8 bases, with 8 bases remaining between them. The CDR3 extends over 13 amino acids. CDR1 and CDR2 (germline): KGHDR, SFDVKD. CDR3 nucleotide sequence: TGTGCCACCAGTGATTCCAGCAGGGGGGAGCTGTTTTTT. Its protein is CATSDSSRGELFF.

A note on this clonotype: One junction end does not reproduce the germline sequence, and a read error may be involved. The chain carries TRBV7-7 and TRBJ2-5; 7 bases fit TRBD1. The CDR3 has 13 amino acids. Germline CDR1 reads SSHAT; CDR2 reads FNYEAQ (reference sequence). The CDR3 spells CASSPDRTETQYF. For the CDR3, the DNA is TGTGCTAGCAGCCCGGACAGGACCGAGACCCAGTACTTC.

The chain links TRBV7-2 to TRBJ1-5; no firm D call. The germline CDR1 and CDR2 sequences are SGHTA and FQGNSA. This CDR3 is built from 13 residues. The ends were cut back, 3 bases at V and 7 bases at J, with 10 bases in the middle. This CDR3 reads CASSFSGGQPQHF. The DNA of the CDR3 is TGTGCCAGCAGCTTTTCGGGTGGCCAGCCCCAGCATTTT. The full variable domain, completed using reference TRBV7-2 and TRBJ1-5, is GAGVSQSPSNKVTEKGKDVELRCDPISGHTALYWYRQSLGQGLEFLIYFQGNSAPDKSGLPSDRFSAERTGGSVSTLTIQRTQQEDSAVYLCASSFSGGQPQHFGDGTRLSIL.

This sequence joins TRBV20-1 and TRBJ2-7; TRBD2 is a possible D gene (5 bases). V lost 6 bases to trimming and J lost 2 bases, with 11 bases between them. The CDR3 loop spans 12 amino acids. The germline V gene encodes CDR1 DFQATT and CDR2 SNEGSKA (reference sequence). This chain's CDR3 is CSATQLAYEQYF. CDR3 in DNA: TGCAGTGCGACCCAACTAGCCTACGAGCAGTACTTC.

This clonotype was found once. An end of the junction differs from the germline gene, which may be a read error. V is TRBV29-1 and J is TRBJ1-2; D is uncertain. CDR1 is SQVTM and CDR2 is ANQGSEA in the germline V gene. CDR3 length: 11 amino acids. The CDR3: CSVEGGHGYTF. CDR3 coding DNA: TGCAGCGTCGAAGGAGGGCATGGCTACACCTTC.

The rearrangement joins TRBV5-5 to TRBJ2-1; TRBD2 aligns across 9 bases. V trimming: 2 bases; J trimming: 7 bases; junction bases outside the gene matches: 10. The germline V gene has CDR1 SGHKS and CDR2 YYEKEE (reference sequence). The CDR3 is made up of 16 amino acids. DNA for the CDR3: TGTGCCAGCAGCTTATTAGCGGGGGCCCATAGGAATGAGCAGTTCTTC. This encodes CASSLLAGAHRNEQFF. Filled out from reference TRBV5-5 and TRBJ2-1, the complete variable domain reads DAGVTQSPTHLIKTRGQQVTLRCSPISGHKSVSWYQQVLGQGPQFIFQYYEKEERGRGNFPDRFSARQFPNYSSELNVNALLLGDSALYLCASSLLAGAHRNEQFFGPGTRLTVL.

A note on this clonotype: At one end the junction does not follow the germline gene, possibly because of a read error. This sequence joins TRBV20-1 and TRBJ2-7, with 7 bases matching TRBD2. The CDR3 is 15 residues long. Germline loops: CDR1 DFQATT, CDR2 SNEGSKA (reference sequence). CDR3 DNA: TGCAGTACTAGGGATATGGGGGGGGTTTCCTACGAGCAGTACTTC. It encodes CSTRDMGGVSYEQYF.

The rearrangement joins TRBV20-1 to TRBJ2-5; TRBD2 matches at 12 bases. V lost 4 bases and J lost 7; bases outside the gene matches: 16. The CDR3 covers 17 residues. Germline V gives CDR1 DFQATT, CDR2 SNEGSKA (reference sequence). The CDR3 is CSANLRLRLAGARTQYF. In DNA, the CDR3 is TGCAGTGCTAACCTACGACTCCGACTAGCGGGGGCCAGGACCCAGTACTTC.

CDR3 DNA sequence: TGTGCCACCAGCGGACCGGGACTAGCGGGAGGTTCCTACGAGCAGTACTTC. Translation gives CATSGPGLAGGSYEQYF. The gene calls are TRBV15 and TRBJ2-7; TRBD2 agrees at 15 bases. V was pared by 5 bases and J by 1 base, with 6 bases of the junction left unmatched. The CDR3 covers 17 residues. Germline CDR1 reads LNHNV; CDR2 reads YYDKDF (reference sequence). Full variable domain (missing parts from reference TRBV15 and TRBJ2-7): DAMVIQNPRYQVTQFGKPVTLSCSQTLNHNVMYWYQQKSSQAPKLLFHYYDKDFNNEADTPDNFQSRRPNTSFCFLDIRSPGLGDTAMYLCATSGPGLAGGSYEQYFGPGTRLTVT.

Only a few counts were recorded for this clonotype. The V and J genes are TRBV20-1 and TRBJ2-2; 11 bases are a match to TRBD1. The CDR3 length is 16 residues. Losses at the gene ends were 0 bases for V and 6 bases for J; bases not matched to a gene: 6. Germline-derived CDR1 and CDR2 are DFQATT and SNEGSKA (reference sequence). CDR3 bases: TGCAGTGCTAGAGATCTATTGGGACAGGGGGCCGGGGAGCTGTTTTTT. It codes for CSARDLLGQGAGELFF.

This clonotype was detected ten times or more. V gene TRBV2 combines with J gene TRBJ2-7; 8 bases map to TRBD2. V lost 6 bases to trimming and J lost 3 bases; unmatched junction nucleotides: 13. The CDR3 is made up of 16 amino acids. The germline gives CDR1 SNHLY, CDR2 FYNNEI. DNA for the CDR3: TGTGCCAGCAGGACCCCGACACTAGCGGACCACTACGAGCAGTACTTC. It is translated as CASRTPTLADHYEQYF.

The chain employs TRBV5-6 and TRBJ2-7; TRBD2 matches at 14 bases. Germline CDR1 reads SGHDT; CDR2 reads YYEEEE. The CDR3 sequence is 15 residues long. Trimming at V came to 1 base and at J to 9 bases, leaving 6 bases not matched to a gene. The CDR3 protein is CASSLKTSGGDGQYF. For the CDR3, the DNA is TGTGCCAGCAGCTTGAAGACTAGCGGGGGGGATGGGCAGTACTTC.

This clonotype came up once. The CDR3 DNA follows: TGTGCCAGCAGCCAAGACCGGGGGTTTTCCCCCCATGAGCAGTACTTC. This translates into CASSQDRGFSPHEQYF. This rearrangement joins TRBV3-1 to TRBJ2-5; maybe TRBD2 (6 bases). Germline loops: CDR1 LGHDT, CDR2 YNNKEL (reference sequence). V lost 0 bases, J lost 11 bases, and 22 bases lay in between. The length of the CDR3 is 16 residues.

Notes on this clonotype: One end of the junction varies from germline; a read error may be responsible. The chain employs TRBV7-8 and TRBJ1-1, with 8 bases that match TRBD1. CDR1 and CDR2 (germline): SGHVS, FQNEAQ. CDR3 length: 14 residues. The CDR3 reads CASSLGGTGSEAFF. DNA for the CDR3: TGCGCCAGCAGCTTAGGTGGGACAGGCTCCGAAGCTTTCTTT.